A single sample gave rise to the 11 T cell receptor beta chains below, sequenced in a study of T cell clones after liver transplantation. Method: immunoSEQ multiplex PCR; TCRdb's copy keeps in-frame clones and lacks some. This sample has around 110,000 clones, with 90% found just once. The sample consisted of CD4+ T cells from blood, taken 12 months after liver transplant. These receptors all come from a human patient who received a liver transplant. Some T cells may originate from the graft donor.

The table lists this clone with a count of one. The J gene is TRBJ2-1, the V gene TRBV27; weak D call: TRBD2 (5 bases). The CDR3 covers 13 residues. V was trimmed by 4 bases and J by 11 bases, leaving 15 bases between them. Germline CDR1 MNHEY, CDR2 SMNVEV (reference sequence). In DNA form, the CDR3 reads TGTGCCAGCAGTTCCACCGAAACTAGAAAGCAGTTCTTC. Translation gives CASSSTETRKQFF.

V is TRBV5-4 and J is TRBJ2-1; TRBD2 agrees at 8 bases. The CDR3 sequence is 19 residues long. J was trimmed by 3 bases and V by 2 bases; bases with no gene match: 16. Germline V CDR1 and CDR2: SGHNT, YYREEE (reference sequence). The CDR3 region is CASSFSSGLELLGYNEQFF. The CDR3 DNA reads TGTGCCAGCAGCTTTTCCTCGGGACTAGAATTATTGGGCTACAATGAGCAGTTCTTC.

This sequence joins TRBV7-3 and TRBJ2-2; the D is unclear. CDR1 is SGHTA and CDR2 is FQGTGA in the germline V gene. V was trimmed by 4 bases and J by 4 bases, leaving 7 bases between them. The CDR3 consists of 13 residues. CDR3 sequence (DNA): TGTGCCAGCAGCTCTGATGTCACCGGGGAGCTGTTTTTT. It is translated as CASSSDVTGELFF.

In this sample, this clone turned up once. The chain combines TRBV7-2 with TRBJ2-7; D possibly corresponds to TRBD2 (6 bases). Germline V gene data show CDR1 as SGHTA and CDR2 as FQGNSA. V was cut by 5 bases and J by 2 bases, with 7 bases left in between. The CDR3 runs 12 residues. The CDR3, as DNA: TGTGCCAGCAGCCCGGGGGCCTACGAGCAGTACTTC. Translated: CASSPGAYEQYF.

The chain employs TRBV11-2 and TRBJ2-5; no clear D. The CDR3 extends over 14 amino acids. V lost 5 bases and J 1 base, leaving 11 bases between the germline ends. Germline assignment: CDR1 SGHAT and CDR2 FQNNGV. The DNA for the CDR3 is TGTGCCAGCAGCGCCACCGGCAGCCAAGAGACCCAGTACTTC. Translating gives CASSATGSQETQYF.

The chain carries TRBV2 and TRBJ2-7; tentatively, D is TRBD2 (5 bases). Germline V gene lookup returns CDR1 SNHLY and CDR2 FYNNEI. The CDR3 extends over 14 amino acids. Trimming cost V 4 bases and J 0 bases, with 10 bases left between them. Here the CDR3 DNA reads TGTGCCAGCAGTGCGGTACGGGACTCCTACGAGCAGTACTTC. Its protein product is CASSAVRDSYEQYF.

The chain is built from TRBV11-2 and TRBJ2-7; D assignment may be TRBD1 or TRBD2 (5 bases each). Germline assignment: CDR1 SGHAT and CDR2 FQNNGV. The ends were cut back, 5 bases at V and 9 bases at J, with 26 bases in the middle. The CDR3 consists of 16 residues. Here the CDR3 reads CASSLPGRRRDHGQYF. The CDR3 nucleotides read TGTGCCAGCAGCCTCCCGGGACGACGAAGGGATCACGGGCAGTACTTC.

V and J are TRBV2 and TRBJ2-1; D uncertain. V gave up 7 bases and J gave up 1 base, with 8 bases separating them. Germline assignment: CDR1 SNHLY and CDR2 FYNNEI. The CDR3 sequence is 13 residues long. As DNA, the CDR3 is TGTGCCAGCACGGCTAGTTCCTACAATGAGCAGTTCTTC. Translating it yields CASTASSYNEQFF. Full variable domain (missing parts from reference TRBV2 and TRBJ2-1): EPEVTQTPSHQVTQMGQEVILRCVPISNHLYFYWYRQILGQKVEFLVSFYNNEISEKSEIFDDQFSVERPDGSNFTLKIRSTKLEDSAMYFCASTASSYNEQFFGPGTRLTVL.

The chain combines TRBV20-1 with TRBJ2-7; D uncertain. Germline lookup yields CDR1 DFQATT and CDR2 SNEGSKA (reference sequence). V lost 3 bases, J lost 3 bases, and 6 bases lay in between. This CDR3 has 11 residues. CDR3 loop: CSASPDYEQYF. CDR3 DNA: TGCAGTGCTAGTCCCGACTACGAGCAGTACTTC.

J is TRBJ2-1 and V is TRBV10-3, with 7 positions matching TRBD1. The trim removed 6 bases at V and 8 bases at J, leaving 10 bases unmatched. This CDR3 spans 14 amino acids. CDR1 and CDR2 (germline): ENHRY, SYGVKD. Here the CDR3 DNA reads TGTGCCATCAGAAAGACAGGGATAAACGATGAGCAGTTCTTC. The encoded protein is CAIRKTGINDEQFF.

The chain combines TRBV29-1 with TRBJ1-1, with D possibly TRBD1 on 6 matching bases. Trimming cost V 5 bases and J 7 bases, with 11 bases left between them. Per the germline V gene, CDR1 is SQVTM and CDR2 is ANQGSEA. This CDR3 spans 11 amino acids. CDR3 nucleotide sequence: TGCAGCGTTTTCGGGGGGCTTGAAGCTTTCTTT. Translated: CSVFGGLEAFF.